This passage covers 2 T cell receptor beta chains from one sample sequenced in a study of blood T cell repertoires in COVID-19. Measured with immunoSEQ multiplex PCR; TCRdb has only the in-frame clones, and not every one. Seen here are about 330,000 clones, nearly 90% observed once, and the top ten hold less than 6%. Sequencing input: PBMCs or T cells enriched from blood (not recorded which). The receptors shown here come from a woman in her twenties or thirties who had recovered from COVID-19.

The gene calls are TRBV29-1 and TRBJ2-5; TRBD2 matches at 9 bases. The CDR3 is 15 amino acids. Germline trimming cut 1 base from V and 5 bases from J; bases unmatched to any gene: 8. Germline values: CDR1 SQVTM, CDR2 ANQGSEA. CDR3 in amino acids: CSVEGEREVWETQYF. The CDR3 DNA follows: TGCAGCGTTGAAGGAGAGCGGGAGGTTTGGGAGACCCAGTACTTC.

V is TRBV18 and J is TRBJ1-2; 8 bases are shared with TRBD1. The length of the CDR3 is 15 residues. CDR1 is KGHSH, CDR2 LQKENI, per germline. V shed 3 bases, J shed 3 bases, and the junction held 6 bases outside the gene matches. Written as DNA, the CDR3 is TGTGCCAGCTCACCTGACAGGGGAAGAGACTATGGCTACACCTTC. It specifies CASSPDRGRDYGYTF.